What follows is one TCR beta chain and its context. Its matching antigen is unknown. Brentuximab vedotin exposure varied among the patients, all of whom had relapsed after autologous stem cell transplantation. TCRdb keeps only in-frame clones here, not all; method: immunoSEQ multiplex PCR. The sample lists about 14,000 clones; under 80% were seen once. This entry is derived from a study of PD-1 blockade in classical Hodgkin lymphoma. Study outcomes and limitations: The authors have not defined what causes the repertoire differences, possibly disease activity or prior therapy.

CDR3 length: 17 amino acids. Germline loops: CDR1 SGHRS, CDR2 YFSETQ. Germline trimming cut 2 bases from V and 0 bases from J; bases unmatched to any gene: 9. The sample here was peripheral blood mononuclear cells (PBMCs), taken before the second cycle of nivolumab. The origin of this receptor is a human donor with classical Hodgkin lymphoma. The chain employs TRBV5-1 and TRBJ1-1; 8 nucleotides agree with TRBD1. CDR3 sequence (DNA): TGCGCCAGCAGCTTTGTTTCAGGGGGCAGACTGAACACTGAAGCTTTCTTT. It encodes CASSFVSGGRLNTEAFF.